This TCR beta chain derives from a study of T cells in Graves' hyperthyroidism and ophthalmopathy. Notes on the study in general: A model of 13 V-J pairs discriminated ophthalmopathy from stable hyperthyroidism.

RNA transcripts served as the template for amplifying TCR beta CDR3 regions. First-round RT-PCR with HTBI primers amplified the TCR CDR3 region. TCRdb analysed the multiplex PCR reads with MiXCR anew, one entry per CDR3 protein. This sample has 650,000 to 800,000 distinct CDR3 sequences, with approximately 42% found just once. This clonotype was counted ten times or more. The target antigen is unknown. Per the germline V gene, CDR1 is SEHNR and CDR2 is FQNEAQ (reference sequence). This CDR3 is 14 amino acids long. The ends were cut back, 0 bases at V and 3 bases at J, with 8 bases in the middle. The sequencing sample was made of peripheral blood or thyroid tissue (not recorded which). This chain uses TRBV7-9 with TRBJ1-1; unclear D gene. The receptor was derived from an adult man with Graves' disease, either hyperthyroidism or ophthalmopathy (not recorded which). Here the CDR3 reads CASSLAGIHTEAFF. The DNA of the CDR3 is TGTGCCAGCAGCTTAGCAGGGATCCACACTGAAGCTTTCTTT.